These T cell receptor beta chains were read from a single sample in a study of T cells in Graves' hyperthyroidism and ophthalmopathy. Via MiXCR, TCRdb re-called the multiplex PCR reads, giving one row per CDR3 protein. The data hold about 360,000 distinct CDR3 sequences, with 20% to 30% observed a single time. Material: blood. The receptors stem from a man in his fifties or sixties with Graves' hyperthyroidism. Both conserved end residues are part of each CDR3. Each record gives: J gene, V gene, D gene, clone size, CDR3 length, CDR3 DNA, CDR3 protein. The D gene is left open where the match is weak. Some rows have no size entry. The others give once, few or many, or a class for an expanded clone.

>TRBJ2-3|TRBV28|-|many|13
TGTGCCACCCAGCACCCAACCACAGATACGCAGTATTTT
CATQHPTTDTQYF
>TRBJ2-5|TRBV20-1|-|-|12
TGCAGTGCCCGACGGAACCAAGAGACCCAGTACTTC
CSARRNQETQYF
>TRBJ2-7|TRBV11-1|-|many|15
TGTGCCAGCAGTACCCACGGTGACAACTCCTACGAGCAGTACTTC
CASSTHGDNSYEQYF
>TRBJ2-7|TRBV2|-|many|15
TGTGCCAGCAGTGAAACCGGGGGGCCAGAGGGGGAGCAGTACTTC
CASSETGGPEGEQYF
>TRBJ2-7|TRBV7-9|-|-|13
TGTGCCATCGGGGACGCTAGAAACTACGAGCAGTACTTC
CAIGDARNYEQYF
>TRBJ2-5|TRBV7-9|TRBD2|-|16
TGTGCCAGCAGCCCCCAGGGGGGCGGGAGGGTAGAGACCCAGTACTTC
CASSPQGGGRVETQYF
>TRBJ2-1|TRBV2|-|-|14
TGTGCCAGCAGTGAGGCAGGGTTCTACAATGAGCAGTTCTTC
CASSEAGFYNEQFF
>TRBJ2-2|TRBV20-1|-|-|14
TGCAGTGCCGTCCTCTTAGGGTCGGCCGGGGAGCTGTTTTTT
CSAVLLGSAGELFF
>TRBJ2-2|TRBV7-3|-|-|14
TGTGCCAGCAGTTACGGGAGCGGAACCGGGGAGCTGTTTTTT
CASSYGSGTGELFF
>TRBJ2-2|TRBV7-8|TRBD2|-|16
TGTGCCAGCAGCTCCTCAGGGAGGGTGGGCCCCGGGGAGCTGTTTTTT
CASSSSGRVGPGELFF
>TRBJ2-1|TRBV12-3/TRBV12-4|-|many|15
TGTGCCAGCAGTTTAGCGCTCGGGGACTACAATGAGCAGTTCTTC
CASSLALGDYNEQFF
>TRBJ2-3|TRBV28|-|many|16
TGTGCCAGCAGTTTGTTTAAGGGTAGCCGCACAGATACGCAGTATTTT
CASSLFKGSRTDTQYF
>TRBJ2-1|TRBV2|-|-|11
TGTGCCAGCAGGCTGACGAATGAGCAGTTCTTC
CASRLTNEQFF
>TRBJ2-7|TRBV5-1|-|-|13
TGTGCCAGCAGCTTGGGTTTGAAAGACGAGCAGTACTTC
CASSLGLKDEQYF
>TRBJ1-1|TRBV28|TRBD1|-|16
TGTGCCAGCAGCAGTCCCGGGACAGGGCGGGCCTTTGAAGCTTTCTTT
CASSSPGTGRAFEAFF
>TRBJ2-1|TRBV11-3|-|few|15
TGTGCCAGCAGCTTAGGGGCTAGCGCTTGGAATGAGCAGTTCTTC
CASSLGASAWNEQFF
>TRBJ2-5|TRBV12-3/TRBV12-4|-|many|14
TGTGCCAGCAGTCCCGGGAGTCCCCAAGAGACCCAGTACTTC
CASSPGSPQETQYF
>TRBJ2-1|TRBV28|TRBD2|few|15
TGTGCCAGCAGTTTTAGCGGGAGACGAGAGAATGAGCAGTTCTTC
CASSFSGRRENEQFF
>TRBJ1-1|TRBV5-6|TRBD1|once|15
TGTGCCAGCAGCTGGACAGGGGGGTTCGACACTGAAGCTTTCTTT
CASSWTGGFDTEAFF
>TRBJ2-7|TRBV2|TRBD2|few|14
TGTGCCACCCGCGGGACTAGCGGGACTTACGAGCAGTACTTC
CATRGTSGTYEQYF
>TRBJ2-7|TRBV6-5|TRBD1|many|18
TGTGCCAGCAGTTACGCTAGTCCGGGACAGGGGAGCTCCTACGAGCAGTACTTC
CASSYASPGQGSSYEQYF
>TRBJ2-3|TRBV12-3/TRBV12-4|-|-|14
TGTGCCAGCAGTTTTAGGCCTACCACAGATATGCAGTATTTT
CASSFRPTTDMQYF
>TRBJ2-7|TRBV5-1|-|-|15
TGTGCCAGCAGCCCCGGTGAGCGGATATTCTACGAGCAGTACTTC
CASSPGERIFYEQYF
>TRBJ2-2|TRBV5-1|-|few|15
TGCGCCAGCAGACGGGGCGCAGCGAACACCGGGGAGCTGTTTTTT
CASRRGAANTGELFF
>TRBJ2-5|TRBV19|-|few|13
TGTGCCAGTAGTGGCTCCCGGGCGGAGACCCAGTACTTC
CASSGSRAETQYF
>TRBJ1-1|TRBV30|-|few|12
TGTGCCTGGTGGTGGGGGAACACTGAAGCTTTCTTT
CAWWWGNTEAFF
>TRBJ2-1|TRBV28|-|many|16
TGTGCCAGCACCCTGGGTCTAGGGGGGTCCTACAATGAGCAGTTCTTC
CASTLGLGGSYNEQFF
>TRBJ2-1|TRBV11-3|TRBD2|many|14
TGTGCCAGCAGCTTAGGACTAGCGGGGGGTGAGCAGTTCTTC
CASSLGLAGGEQFF
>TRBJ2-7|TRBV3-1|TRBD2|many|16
TGTGCCAGCAGCCAAGGAGGGCGGGGGTCGAGGGACGAGCAGTACTTC
CASSQGGRGSRDEQYF
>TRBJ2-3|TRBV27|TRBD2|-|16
TGTGCCAGCAGTTTAATGGGCGGGAGCGGCCCAGATACGCAGTATTTT
CASSLMGGSGPDTQYF
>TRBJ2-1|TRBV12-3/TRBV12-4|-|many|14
TGTGCCAGCAGTTGGACTCGTTCCTACAATGAGCAGTTCTTC
CASSWTRSYNEQFF
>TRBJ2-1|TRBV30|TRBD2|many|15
TGTGCCTGGATACGGTGGCTAGCGGGTCACAATGAGCAGTTCTTC
CAWIRWLAGHNEQFF
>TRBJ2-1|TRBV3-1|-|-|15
TGTGCCAGCGGCAGTTTGGGGAGACGGGGCAATGAGCAGTTCTTC
CASGSLGRRGNEQFF
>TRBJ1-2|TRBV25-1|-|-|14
TGTGCCAGCAGTGAAACCGGGAGAGCCTATGGCTACACCTTC
CASSETGRAYGYTF
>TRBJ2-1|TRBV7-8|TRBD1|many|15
TGTGCCAGCAGCTCTGGACAGGGGGCGTTCAATGAGCAGTTCTTC
CASSSGQGAFNEQFF
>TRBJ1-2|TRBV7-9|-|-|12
TGTGCCAGCAGCGGGGGGGGACCTGGCTACACCTTC
CASSGGGPGYTF
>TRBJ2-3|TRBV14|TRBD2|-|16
TGTGCCAGCAGCCAAGATTTAGCGGGACGCACAGATACGCAGTATTTT
CASSQDLAGRTDTQYF
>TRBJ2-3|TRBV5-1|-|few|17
TGCGCCAGCAGCTTGGCCGCGGCTAGCGCCCAGACAGATACGCAGTATTTT
CASSLAAASAQTDTQYF
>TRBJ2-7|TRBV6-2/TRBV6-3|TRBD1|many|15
TGTGCCAGCAGTTACTCGGTGGGACAGTCCTACGAGCAGTACTTC
CASSYSVGQSYEQYF
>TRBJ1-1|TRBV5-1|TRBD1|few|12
TGCGCCAGCAGAGACAGGGATACTGAAGCTTTCTTT
CASRDRDTEAFF
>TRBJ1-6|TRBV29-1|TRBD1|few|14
TGCAGCACTTCGACAGGGGGCCAACAGGCACCCCTCCACTTT
CSTSTGGQQAPLHF
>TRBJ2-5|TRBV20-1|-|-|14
TGCAGTGCTAGAGATGTTACAGCTTTAGAGACCCAGTACTTC
CSARDVTALETQYF
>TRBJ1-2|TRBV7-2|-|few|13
TGTGCCAGCAGCTTAGCTCCCGGCTATGGCTACACCTTC
CASSLAPGYGYTF
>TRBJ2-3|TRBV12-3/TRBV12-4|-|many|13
TGTGCCAGCAGGAACAATATTGCAGATACGCAGTATTTT
CASRNNIADTQYF
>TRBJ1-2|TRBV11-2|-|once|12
TGTGCCAGCAGCTCTGGCCTCTATGGCTACACCTTC
CASSSGLYGYTF
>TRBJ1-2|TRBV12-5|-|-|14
TGTGCTAGTGGTTTGGTACCAGGCGGTTTGGGCTACACCTTC
CASGLVPGGLGYTF
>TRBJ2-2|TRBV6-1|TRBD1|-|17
TGTGCCAGCAGTGCGTCCGGGACAGGGACGAACACCGGGGAGCTGTTTTTT
CASSASGTGTNTGELFF
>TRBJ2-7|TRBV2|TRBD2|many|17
TGTGCCAGCAGTGAAAGCTTAGGTAGCGGGAGTTCCACCGAGCAGTACTTC
CASSESLGSGSSTEQYF
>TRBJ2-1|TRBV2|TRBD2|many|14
TGTGCCAGCTCTGGGCGGGAGGGCCAGAAGGAGCAGTTCTTC
CASSGREGQKEQFF
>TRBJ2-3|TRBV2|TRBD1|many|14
TGTGCCAGCATTGCGGACAGGGGATCAGATACGCAGTATTTT
CASIADRGSDTQYF
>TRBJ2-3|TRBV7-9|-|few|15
TGTGCCAGCAGCTTAGAAACGCGTAGGTCCGATACGCAGTATTTT
CASSLETRRSDTQYF
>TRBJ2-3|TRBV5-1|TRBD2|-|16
TGCGCCAGCAGCTTGGTATCGCGGGAGAGCACAGATACGCAGTATTTT
CASSLVSRESTDTQYF